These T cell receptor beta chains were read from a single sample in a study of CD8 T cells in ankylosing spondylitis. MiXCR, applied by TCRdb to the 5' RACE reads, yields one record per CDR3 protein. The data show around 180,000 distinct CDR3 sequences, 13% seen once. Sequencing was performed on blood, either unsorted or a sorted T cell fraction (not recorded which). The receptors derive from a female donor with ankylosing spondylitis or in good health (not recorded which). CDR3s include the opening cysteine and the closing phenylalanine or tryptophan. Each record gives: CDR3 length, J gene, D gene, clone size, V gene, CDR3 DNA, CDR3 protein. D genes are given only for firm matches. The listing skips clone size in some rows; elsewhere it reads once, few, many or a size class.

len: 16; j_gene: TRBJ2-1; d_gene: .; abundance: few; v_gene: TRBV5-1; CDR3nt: TGCGCCAGCAGGGGAGGGGGAGGCGAAACTTACAATGAGCAGTTCTTC; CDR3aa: CASRGGGGETYNEQFF
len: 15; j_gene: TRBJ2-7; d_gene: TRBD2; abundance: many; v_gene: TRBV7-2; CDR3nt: TGTGCCAGCAGCTTTTCCTTAGCGGGAGAGAGCGAGCAGTACTTC; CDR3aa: CASSFSLAGESEQYF
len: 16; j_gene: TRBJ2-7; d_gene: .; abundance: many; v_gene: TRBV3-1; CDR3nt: TGTGCCAGCAGCCAAGTACGCCTTTCCCCCTCCTACGAGCAGTACTTC; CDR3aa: CASSQVRLSPSYEQYF
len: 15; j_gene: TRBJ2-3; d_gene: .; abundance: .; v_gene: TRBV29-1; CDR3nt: TGCAGCGTTGAAGACAGCCGCGGGAAGGGGGATACGCAGTATTTT; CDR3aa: CSVEDSRGKGDTQYF
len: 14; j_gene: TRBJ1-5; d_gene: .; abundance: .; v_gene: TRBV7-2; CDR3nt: TGTGCCAGCAGCCAGGTTAGCGATACTCAGCCCCAGCATTTT; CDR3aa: CASSQVSDTQPQHF
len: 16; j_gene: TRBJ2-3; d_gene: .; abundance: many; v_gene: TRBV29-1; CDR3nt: TGCAGCGTTGAAGAAAATGGACAGACCAACACAGATACGCAGTATTTT; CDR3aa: CSVEENGQTNTDTQYF
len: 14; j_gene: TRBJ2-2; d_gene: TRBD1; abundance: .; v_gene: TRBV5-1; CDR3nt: TGCGCCAGCAGCTACCAGGGGGAGTCCGGGGAGCTGTTTTTT; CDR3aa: CASSYQGESGELFF
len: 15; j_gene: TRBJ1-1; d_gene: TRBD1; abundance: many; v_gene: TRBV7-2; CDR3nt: TGTGCCAGCAGCTTAGGGGACAGGAGAAACACTGAAGCTTTCTTT; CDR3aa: CASSLGDRRNTEAFF
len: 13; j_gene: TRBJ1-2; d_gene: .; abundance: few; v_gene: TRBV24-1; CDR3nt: TGTGCCACCAGTGACCCTGACAGGAGGGGCTACACCTTC; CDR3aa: CATSDPDRRGYTF
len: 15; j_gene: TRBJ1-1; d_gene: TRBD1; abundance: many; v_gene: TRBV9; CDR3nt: TGTGCCAGCAGCGTAGCGACAGGGGGTACCGCTGAAGCTTTCTTT; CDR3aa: CASSVATGGTAEAFF
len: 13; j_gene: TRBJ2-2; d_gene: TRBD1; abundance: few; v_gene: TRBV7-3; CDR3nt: TGTGCCAGCAGCCCGACAGGGGTCGGGGAGCTGTTTTTT; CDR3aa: CASSPTGVGELFF
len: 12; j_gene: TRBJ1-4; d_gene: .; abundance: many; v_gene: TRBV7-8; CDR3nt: TGTGCCAGCAGCTTAGTAGGCGAAAAACTGTTTTTT; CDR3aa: CASSLVGEKLFF
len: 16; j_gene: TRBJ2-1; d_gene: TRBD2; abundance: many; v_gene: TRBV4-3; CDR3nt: TGCGCCAGCAGCCAAGAGGCGGGGGGTCTTTACAATGAGCAGTTCTTC; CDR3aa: CASSQEAGGLYNEQFF